This TCR beta chain originates from a study of blood T cell repertoires in COVID-19. Study as a whole: Samples taken during acute and convalescent COVID-19 were collected in the United States, Italy and Spain. Sources were T cells, B-cell-depleted T cells, or PBMCs; the material itself was cDNA or gDNA.

J gave up 3 bases and V 1 base, and 1 base lay outside the gene matches. This CDR3 contains 15 residues. The germline CDR1 and CDR2 sequences are SEHNR and FQNEAQ (reference sequence). Methods used by the authors: How many nucleated cells were present was estimated from reference gene primer amplification. Data came from immunoSEQ multiplex PCR; TCRdb stores just in-frame clones and leaves some out. V, J and clone size derive from that table, while D and trimming were established from the DNA sequence. The sample includes approximately 170,000 clones, about 80% of them seen just once. This chain uses TRBV7-9 with TRBJ1-4, with 8 bases identical to TRBD1. The receptor comes from a man aged 65 to 85 who had recovered from COVID-19. The sequenced sample was peripheral blood. CDR3 coding DNA: TGTGCCAGCAGCTTAGTGACAGGGGCTAATGAAAAACTGTTTTTT. It translates to CASSLVTGANEKLFF.